This T cell receptor beta chain was captured in a study of cytomegalovirus exposure and HLA in healthy donors (dated by TCRdb to the late 2010s). Broadly, across the study: An earlier analysis of more than 550 of the donors reported under 300 Gb of sequence data and around 120 million unique TCR beta sequences obtained from about 170 million T cells. An early release that covered approximately 600 HLA-typed donors contained approximately 300 gigabases of sequencing data and approximately 85 million unique TCR sequences. Among the roughly 400 genotyped donors, approximately 77% belonged to the genetic ancestry cluster associated with self-reported Caucasian donors. The study was designed to test whether signatures of past pathogen exposure could be identified by cataloging public T cell receptors. The study used immunosequencing to profile the T cell repertoires of several hundred subjects and linked those repertoires to cytomegalovirus serostatus. In addition to the first cohort of 650 to 800 subjects, a separate validation cohort of 130 or so different subjects was used. To predict cytomegalovirus infection status, the study brought together high-throughput TCR immunosequencing, statistical association of individual TCRs with disease status, and machine learning. A later analysis re-analyzed previously published TCR beta repertoires from approximately 670 donors and added high-resolution HLA genotyping to study TCR occurrence patterns. Rather than drawing on any new phenotypic data, the later analysis identified candidate immune exposures from TCR beta sequences and the way those sequences occurred across donors. An earlier analysis of approximately 580 of the donors used high-throughput TCR beta sequencing to judge whether each TCR beta V gene segment behaved as functional or pseudogenic. Donor age, sex, ethnicity and CMV serostatus were collected together with the repertoire data. Genome-wide SNP genotypes for about 60% of the 666 donors were used in a later genetic analysis, which treated that subset as a discovery cohort. Every discovery cohort repertoire had been produced on one sequencing platform. Both class I and class II loci were covered by HLA typing, at four-digit resolution. The number of typed donors differed by locus: about 620-640 for A, B, C, DRB1 and DQB1; approximately 520 for DQA1; over 600 for DPA1; and some 430 for DPB1. A handful of DR-DQ haplotypes were treated as single units for association and clustering because of strong linkage in the cohort. Among some 410 genotyped donors of the cohort, an average of around 240,000 unique TCR beta nucleotide sequences were sequenced per donor, roughly 20% of them non-productive.

In total, roughly 670 healthy bone marrow donors made up the cohort. At the time of sampling, all cohort members were nominally healthy, though unrecorded immune exposures were likely present. The donor was CMV seronegative and belonged to the group of 352 seronegative cohort members. Every donor gave a peripheral blood sample, and the peripheral blood mononuclear cells from that sample were used for TCR beta sequencing. The Qiagen DNeasy Blood Extraction Kit was used to extract genomic DNA from the blood cell samples. V loses 7 bases at its end and J loses 4 bases; junction bases beyond the gene matches: 10. From the cysteine up to the phenylalanine, the CDR3 has a length of 15 residues. Left in the record is the CDR3 DNA by itself, 45 bases read in frame from the first base. From the germline V gene (reference sequence), CDR1 is SGHNT and CDR2 is YYREEE. Library preparation was by the immunoSEQ multiplex PCR assay. The multiplex PCR relied on a mix of 60 forward primers for TCR Vbeta segments and 13 reverse primers for TCR Jbeta segments. A multiplex PCR assay on genomic DNA amplified the CDR3 region of rearranged TCR beta genes. Amplified TCR beta libraries were sequenced as 87-base-pair reads on the Illumina HiSeq System. The paper's data handling went like this. In a later analysis, roughly 80 million unique TCR beta chains were counted across the 500 to 850 repertoires, and around 10 million of these chains were shared by at least two donors. To remove PCR and sequencing errors, raw reads were error-corrected and collapsed into unique sequences using a nearest-neighbor algorithm that merged closely related sequences. V, D and J gene segments were assigned by aligning CDR3 sequences to IMGT reference sequences. Each retained sequence needed at least a six-nucleotide match to both a V gene segment and a J gene segment. Rearrangements were called productive when the CDR3 lacked stop codons and stayed in frame with V and J; all others were non-productive. Following IMGT convention, CDR3 was defined as the stretch from the second conserved V-encoded cysteine to the conserved J-encoded phenylalanine. Sequences without an unambiguous match to a single V gene segment were excluded from the earlier analysis of a few hundred of the donors. An earlier analysis of about 600 of the donors called V segments functional above 56.7% productive rearrangements and segregating when the between-donor standard deviation exceeded 5%. To diagnose cytomegalovirus status from the catalog of TCR beta chain sequences, a statistical classification framework was built. A later analysis assigned V and J genes by comparing TCR nucleotide sequences with IMGT/GENE-DB human TR gene sequences. A later analysis assigned CDR3 sequences and most-parsimonious VDJ recombination scenarios with the TCRdist pipeline. In a later analysis, every TCR beta chain was defined by the combination of its CDR3 amino acid sequence and its V-gene family, and reads without a unique V-gene family were dropped. A later analysis removed 550 to 700 highly shared, low-generation-probability nucleotide sequences to deal with suspected cross-contamination and a sequencing artifact. A later analysis calculated a clonal expansion index for each public chain from normalized within-repertoire ranks of inferred template counts. Generation probabilities in a later analysis came from a VDJ recombination model fitted to out-of-frame rearrangements, and those results were checked against IGoR. Hypergeometric tests were used in a later analysis to score TCR-TCR, TCR-HLA and TCR-CMV co-occurrence, with a repertoire-size bias correction applied to the TCR pairs. False discovery rates were estimated in a later analysis by permuting HLA or CMV assignments 20 times. In a later analysis, co-occurring TCRs were grouped using DBSCAN, with TCRdist sequence similarity added in when clustering inside HLA-allele-positive subsets. Repertoires with fewer than 30,000 or more than 120,000 public chains were left out of co-occurrence clustering, as were several repertoires with anomalous nucleotide sharing. Drawn from immuneACCESS, this table holds only the in-frame rearrangements with V and J called that TCRdb kept. Clones are partly lost; checked studies trace under half to an unresolved V gene and leave the rest unexplained. D and trimming come from the DNA, and the V and J calls and clone size come from that table. The sample data list about 200,000 clones, and roughly 79% of these were observed just once. 1.5% to 2% of the sample belongs to the ten largest clones.

Overall study outcomes, separate from this receptor: Only TCR beta chains were sequenced in this cohort, and the absence of alpha or paired-chain data limited detectable features. According to a later analysis, parvovirus B19, influenza, CMV and Epstein-Barr virus appeared linked to several top co-occurrence clusters. The 87-base-pair reads could not distinguish some IMGT-functional V segments, including TRBV6-2 and TRBV6-3, so those segments were excluded. For the cohort, immune exposure information was limited to CMV serostatus. A few of the identified cytomegalovirus-associated TCR beta chains were confirmed in vitro to be specific for cytomegalovirus antigens. In an earlier analysis of 587 of the donors, most TCR beta V segments appeared in productive rearrangements about 87% or about 30% of the time, broadly matching IMGT annotations. Compared with equally common non-associated chains, HLA-associated TCR beta chains in a later analysis were more clonally expanded and had lower generation probabilities. Correlated functional status among segregating V segments might be attributable to linkage disequilibrium, but an unknown experimental factor could not be ruled out. When HLA alleles, especially DR and DQ, strongly co-occurred, attributing TCR associations to individual alleles was difficult. The sequencing pipeline was judged likely to have produced a cluster of highly shared sequence variants as a technical artifact. In a later analysis, the rate of TCR association differed among HLA loci, with DRB1 alleles having the most associated TCRs and HLA-C alleles having the fewest. Most TCR sequences were observed very rarely across donors, whereas some public TCRs were present in many individuals. The study gave a list of about 150 TCR beta chains associated with cytomegalovirus. The classifier was reported to diagnose cytomegalovirus status with high specificity and sensitivity in both the original and validation cohorts. According to the authors, the approach could potentially be generalized to other disease states and immunological phenotypes. The presence/absence analyses assumed that sequencing depth was roughly uniform across donors, and that assumption may not be true. In a later genetic analysis, fewer N-insertions in productive TCRs were reported among donors in an Asian-associated ancestry cluster than the 666-donor mean. In a later genetic analysis, a missense DCLRE1C variant was associated with V-gene and J-gene trimming of TCR beta chains, and the association was replicated in an independent cohort. Most CMV-associated TCR beta chains appeared to be HLA-restricted in a later analysis, and the HLA associations seemed to be driven largely by CMV exposure. Because HLA typing was unavailable for some donors at each locus, only the typed subset was used in association tests. Because counts were too low, some 17 rarely observed V segments, including chromosome 9 orphons, were left out of the earlier analysis of 500 to 650 of the donors. A later analysis associated 17,000 or so TCR beta sequences with specific HLA alleles at a false discovery rate of 0.05. A further reported finding was that TCR beta sequences accurately predicted the HLA-A and HLA-B alleles for most subjects in the first cohort.

Turning to this clone: Its antigen remains undetermined. Base-call qualities are not available, and no considerably larger clone is one nucleotide away.

Rearrangement joined TRBV5-4 to TRBJ1-4; TRBD1 fits 7 bases in the junction. The clonotype was recovered from a man in his thirties or forties in good health and CMV-seronegative. The sample was PBMCs. The DNA reads as follows: TGTGCCAGCTCCTTGGAAGGGGGCTATAATGAAAAACTGTTTTTT. It translates to CASSLEGGYNEKLFF.